This TCR beta chain was observed in a study of cytomegalovirus exposure and HLA in healthy donors. The study, taken as a whole, reports: Specific recognition of CMV antigens was confirmed in vitro for a few chains (all CMV-associated).

As for this clone: Its antigen is undetermined.

CDR3 length equals 13 residues. V lost 3 bases, J lost 6 bases, and 14 bases lay in between. Germline CDR1 SQVTM, CDR2 ANQGSEA. PCR used 60 Vbeta primers and 13 Jbeta primers. Repertoires were generated with immunoSEQ multiplex PCR, while TCRdb's copy carries only in-frame clones and drops some. The sample lists around 180,000 clones, around three quarters occurring once. This chain links TRBV29-1 with TRBJ1-1; a weak D match, TRBD1 (5 bases). The TCR sequence derives from a woman in her thirties or forties in good health and CMV-seronegative. Sequenced input: PBMCs. CDR3 sequence reads: CSVERGGFSEAFF. The CDR3 coding sequence is TGCAGCGTTGAGAGGGGAGGATTCTCTGAAGCTTTCTTT.